A single sample is the source of the 30 T cell receptor beta chains below, sequenced in a study of CD8+ T cells in alopecia areata. cDNA serving as the sequencing template came from extracted, reverse transcribed RNA. Sequencing used immunoSEQ multiplex PCR; TCRdb keeps in-frame clones, though not all of them. The sample has some 190,000 clones, approximately 70% seen once; the top ten hold roughly 1.2%. The sample's treatment: oral pan-JAK inhibitor, 5-10 mg twice daily. The sample consisted of CD4+ T cells sorted from blood, taken at week 44, from a patient treated with tofacitinib. All receptors derive from a human donor with alopecia areata.

V gene TRBV11-2 combines with J gene TRBJ1-1; the D gene is possibly TRBD1 (5 bases). V lost 5 bases, J lost 7 bases, and 17 bases lay in between. The CDR3 extends over 14 amino acids. Germline values: CDR1 SGHAT, CDR2 FQNNGV. The CDR3 DNA sequence: TGTGCCAGCAGCCCGACAGACCTTCTAGGTGAAGCTTTCTTT. Translating it yields CASSPTDLLGEAFF. The full variable domain, with the rest looked up from reference TRBV11-2 and TRBJ1-1, is EAGVAQSPRYKIIEKRQSVAFWCNPISGHATLYWYQQILGQGPKLLIQFQNNGVVDDSQLPKDRFSAERLKGVDSTLKIQPAKLEDSAVYLCASSPTDLLGEAFFGQGTRLTVV.

This clone was counted between two and nine times. The rearrangement links TRBV12-5 to TRBJ2-1; D is unclear. V dropped 2 bases and J dropped 9 bases, with 11 bases sitting between them. The CDR3 spans 13 residues. Germline assignment: CDR1 LGHNT and CDR2 FRNRAP. Here the CDR3 reads CASGLLHGAEQFF. The CDR3 DNA is TGTGCTAGTGGTTTGTTACACGGCGCTGAGCAGTTCTTC.

The chain has TRBV25-1 and TRBJ1-1; 7 positions match TRBD1. The CDR3 length is 16 residues. Germline CDR1 and CDR2: MGHDK and SYGVNS. The trim removed 1 base at V and 5 bases at J, leaving 10 bases unmatched. The CDR3 region has the DNA TGTGCCAGCAGTGAATCAAGACTAGGGGGCAGGACTGAAGCTTTCTTT. Translating gives CASSESRLGGRTEAFF.

The rearrangement links TRBV29-1 to TRBJ2-4; 8 positions agree with TRBD1. The germline V gene encodes CDR1 SQVTM and CDR2 ANQGSEA. V trimming: 6 bases; J trimming: 4 bases; junction bases outside the gene matches: 8. The CDR3 spans 14 residues. The CDR3 here is CSVTSWTGKNIQYF. The DNA for the CDR3 is TGCAGCGTCACCTCTTGGACAGGGAAAAACATTCAGTACTTC. Drawing the rest from reference TRBV29-1 and TRBJ2-4, the complete variable domain is SAVISQKPSRDICQRGTSLTIQCQVDSQVTMMFWYRQQPGQSLTLIATANQGSEATYESGFVIDKFPISRPNLTFSTLTVSNMSPEDSSIYLCSVTSWTGKNIQYFGAGTRLSVL.

The chain recombines TRBV7-9 with TRBJ1-2, with 9 bases identical to TRBD1. This CDR3 comprises 15 residues. The V gene's germline CDR1 is SEHNR and CDR2 FQNEAQ (reference sequence). Losses at the gene ends were 3 bases for V and 2 bases for J; bases not matched to a gene: 4. The CDR3: CASSLTGTGNYGYTF. CDR3 nucleotide sequence: TGTGCCAGCAGCTTGACCGGGACAGGGAACTATGGCTACACCTTC.

This clone occurred a few times. The V gene is TRBV14, the J gene TRBJ2-1; a weak D match, TRBD1 (5 bases). Deletions cut 0 bases from V and 9 bases from J, with 12 bases between. This CDR3 contains 14 residues. Germline V gene sequence: CDR1 SGHDN, CDR2 FVKESK. The CDR3 spells CASSQDQGFFEQFF. The CDR3 nucleotides are TGTGCCAGCAGCCAAGATCAGGGATTCTTTGAGCAGTTCTTC.

The table lists this clone with a few counts. The chain employs TRBV5-1 and TRBJ1-1, with 7 nucleotides matching TRBD1. The V and J ends lost 3 bases and 2 bases, in that order; junction bases with no gene match: 10. The CDR3 is 16 amino acids. CDR1 and CDR2 from the germline V gene are SGHRS and YFSETQ. The CDR3 sequence is CASSSQGEYGNTEAFF. DNA for the CDR3: TGCGCCAGCAGCTCCCAGGGGGAGTATGGAAACACTGAAGCTTTCTTT.

CDR3 amino acids: CSVELPRTDDTEAFF. In DNA, the CDR3 is TGCAGCGTTGAATTACCTCGGACAGACGACACTGAAGCTTTCTTT. The J gene is TRBJ1-1, the V gene TRBV29-1; TRBD1 might be the D (6 bases). Trimming took off 2 bases at V and 3 bases at J, with 16 bases between the two ends. The CDR3 runs to 15 residues. Germline CDR1 SQVTM, CDR2 ANQGSEA.

V gene TRBV27 combines with J gene TRBJ2-6; D perhaps matches TRBD1 (6 bases). The CDR3 contains 19 residues. The V and J ends lost 3 bases and 1 base respectively, with 19 bases between them. Looked up from germline, CDR1 is MNHEY and CDR2 is SMNVEV (reference sequence). The CDR3: CASSFLDSNPISGANVLTF. The CDR3 bases are TGTGCCAGCAGTTTTTTGGACAGCAATCCTATTTCTGGGGCCAACGTCCTGACTTTC.

This clone was seen a handful of times. The chain couples TRBV4-3 to TRBJ2-7, with 9 bases that match TRBD1. CDR3 length: 15 amino acids. Germline CDR1 LGHNA, CDR2 YSLEER. V was pared by 4 bases and J by 3 bases, with 7 bases of the junction left unmatched. The CDR3 coding sequence is TGCGCCAGCAGCCGGGGACAGGGTGAGCTCTACGAGCAGTACTTC. As protein: CASSRGQGELYEQYF.

The chain is built from TRBV7-6 and TRBJ1-5; the D is unclear. The CDR3 consists of 12 residues. The germline V gene encodes CDR1 SGHVS and CDR2 FNYEAQ. The V end lost 5 bases, the J end lost 4 bases, and 6 bases lay between the germline ends. The CDR3 reads CASSTNNQPQHF. DNA for the CDR3: TGTGCCAGCAGCACGAATAATCAGCCCCAGCATTTT.

This clone was counted a few times. The V gene is TRBV5-5, the J gene TRBJ1-4; the D gene is possibly TRBD1 (5 bases). Germline V gene data show CDR1 as SGHKS and CDR2 as YYEKEE (reference sequence). This CDR3 region has 15 residues. The V end lost 2 bases, the J end lost 6 bases, and 14 bases lay between the germline ends. The CDR3 spells CASSFFGRVDEKLFF. The CDR3 coding sequence is TGTGCCAGCAGCTTTTTTGGCAGGGTGGATGAAAAACTGTTTTTT.

V and J are TRBV7-2 and TRBJ1-1; D is ambiguous. V lost 5 bases to trimming and J lost 5 bases, with 12 bases between them. From germline, CDR1 is SGHTA and CDR2 FQGNSA. The CDR3 covers 13 residues. The DNA for the CDR3 is TGTGCCAGCAGCCTATCAGAGTCGACTGAAGCTTTCTTT. This codes for CASSLSESTEAFF.

This clone was found once. The V gene is TRBV5-6, the J gene TRBJ2-7; maybe TRBD1 (5 bases). Trimming stripped 1 base from V and 2 bases from J, with 13 bases between. Germline V lookup: CDR1 SGHDT, CDR2 YYEEEE. The CDR3 extends over 15 amino acids. CDR3 in amino acids: CASSLFSRVTYEQYF. The CDR3 nucleotides are TGTGCCAGCAGCTTGTTCTCCAGGGTAACCTACGAGCAGTACTTC.

V and J are TRBV29-1 and TRBJ1-2; D is undetermined. From germline, CDR1 is SQVTM and CDR2 ANQGSEA. The CDR3 consists of 14 residues. V was clipped by 0 bases and J by 1 base, with 9 bases between them. CDR3 sequence (DNA): TGCAGCGTTGAAGATGATGTGGATAACTATGGCTACACCTTC. It encodes CSVEDDVDNYGYTF.

The genes are TRBV14 and TRBJ1-1, with D uncertain. Per germline, CDR1 SGHDN and CDR2 FVKESK. This CDR3 contains 13 residues. V dropped 4 bases and J dropped 0 bases, with 6 bases sitting between them. CDR3 loop: CASSPFVNTEAFF. The CDR3 DNA reads as TGTGCCAGCAGCCCGTTTGTGAACACTGAAGCTTTCTTT.

The CDR3 DNA follows: TGCGCCAGCAGCCAAGGAAGGCGACGGGCCTCCTACAATGAGCAGTTCTTC. This codes for CASSQGRRRASYNEQFF. The chain uses TRBV4-3 and TRBJ2-1; D gene uncertain. The CDR3 totals 17 residues. CDR1 is LGHNA and CDR2 is YSLEER in the germline V gene. V was shortened by 1 base and J by 0 bases, with 13 bases between the two germline ends.

The rearrangement joins TRBV2 to TRBJ1-2; TRBD1 is a possible D gene (5 bases). V shed 3 bases and J shed 8 bases, with 13 bases lying between them. Germline V gene data show CDR1 as SNHLY and CDR2 as FYNNEI. The CDR3 is made up of 13 amino acids. The CDR3 region is CASSDEGSYGYTF. Here the CDR3 DNA reads TGTGCCAGCAGTGATGAGGGGTCATACGGCTACACCTTC.

This clone was detected once. This sample also contains other DNA sequences that code for the same CDR3. V is TRBV7-9 and J is TRBJ1-2; D ambiguous. V lost 1 base to trimming and J lost 0 bases, with 6 bases between them. This CDR3 region has 14 residues. Germline V gene data show CDR1 as SEHNR and CDR2 as FQNEAQ (reference sequence). The CDR3 DNA sequence: TGTGCCAGCAGCTTAGATGGGACTAACTATGGCTACACCTTC. Residues: CASSLDGTNYGYTF. The complete variable domain, with remaining parts taken from reference TRBV7-9 and TRBJ1-2, reads DTGVSQNPRHKITKRGQNVTFRCDPISEHNRLYWYRQTLGQGPEFLTYFQNEAQLEKSRLLSDRFSAERPKGSFSTLEIQRTEQGDSAMYLCASSLDGTNYGYTFGSGTRLTVV.

The chain carries TRBV7-9 and TRBJ1-2, with a weak D call TRBD1 (6 bases). CDR3 length: 13 residues. Germline assignment: CDR1 SEHNR and CDR2 FQNEAQ (reference sequence). The V end lost 5 bases, the J end lost 4 bases, and 11 bases lay between the germline ends. CDR3 amino acids: CASSLDSSYGYTF. CDR3 in DNA: TGTGCCAGCAGCCTGGACAGTTCCTATGGCTACACCTTC.

The chain combines TRBV4-3 with TRBJ1-2; D ambiguous. The CDR3 consists of 16 residues. V was cut by 0 bases and J by 0 bases, with 11 bases left in between. Germline V gives CDR1 LGHNA, CDR2 YSLEER. CDR3 DNA: TGCGCCAGCAGCCAAGATCGGAGAGGGTCTAACTATGGCTACACCTTC. Translated: CASSQDRRGSNYGYTF.

The chain links TRBV7-2 to TRBJ2-1, with D uncertain. The V gene lost 6 bases and the J gene lost 2 bases, with 14 bases spanning the gap. The germline gives CDR1 SGHTA, CDR2 FQGNSA. The CDR3 length is 15 residues. CDR3 loop: CASRLPLGAYNEQFF. The CDR3 DNA reads TGTGCCAGCAGATTGCCCCTTGGGGCCTACAATGAGCAGTTCTTC.

The V and J genes are TRBV11-1 and TRBJ2-1; a weak D match, TRBD1 (6 bases). CDR1 is SGHAT, CDR2 FQDESV, per germline (reference sequence). Trimming shortened V by 6 bases and J by 5 bases, and 14 bases separated the two germline ends. The CDR3 spans 14 residues. DNA of the CDR3: TGTGCCAGCAGTAGACAGGATACTAACAATGAGCAGTTCTTC. Its translation is CASSRQDTNNEQFF.

The chain combines TRBV11-2 with TRBJ1-1, with no clear D. Trimming took off 1 base at V and 4 bases at J, with 10 bases between the two ends. This CDR3 comprises 14 residues. The germline gives CDR1 SGHAT, CDR2 FQNNGV. CDR3 DNA: TGTGCCAGCAGCTTAGGGCGGACGAGCACTGAAGCTTTCTTT. This encodes CASSLGRTSTEAFF.

The chain is built from TRBV5-1 and TRBJ2-7; unclear D gene. Trimming shortened V by 4 bases and J by 4 bases, and 18 bases separated the two germline ends. The CDR3 is made up of 15 amino acids. Germline CDR1 is SGHRS and CDR2 is YFSETQ. The CDR3 protein is CASSPLSGKTYEQYF. For the CDR3, the DNA is TGCGCCAGCAGCCCATTATCGGGTAAGACGTACGAGCAGTACTTC.

This chain uses TRBV7-8 with TRBJ1-2, with D maybe TRBD1 (6 bases). With 1 base removed from V and 6 bases from J, the gap between germline ends came to 9 bases. The germline CDR1 and CDR2 sequences are SGHVS and FQNEAQ. The CDR3 has 13 residues. CDR3: CASSLGGADGYTF. The CDR3 coding sequence is TGTGCCAGCAGCTTAGGGGGGGCAGATGGCTACACCTTC.

This clone appeared a few times. The CDR3 coding sequence is TGCAGCGCAAGCGGACGAATGAACACTGAAGCTTTCTTT. Residues: CSASGRMNTEAFF. V and J are TRBV29-1 and TRBJ1-1; D call uncertain. Per germline, CDR1 SQVTM and CDR2 ANQGSEA. V shed 7 bases and J shed 0 bases, with 12 bases lying between them. The CDR3 covers 13 residues.

This clone came up once. The CDR3 loop reads CASSEEEGVGTTEAFF. The CDR3 DNA sequence: TGTGCCAGCAGTGAAGAGGAGGGGGTAGGCACAACTGAAGCTTTCTTT. V and J are TRBV6-1 and TRBJ1-1; D is perhaps TRBD1 (6 bases). V was shortened by 1 base and J by 5 bases, with 17 bases between the two germline ends. Germline V gene lookup returns CDR1 MNHNS and CDR2 SASEGT. The CDR3 extends over 16 amino acids.

This chain links TRBV25-1 with TRBJ1-5; TRBD1 matches at 9 bases. CDR1 MGHDK and CDR2 SYGVNS come from the germline V gene. The CDR3 sequence is 14 residues long. With 8 bases clipped from V and 4 bases from J, the junction kept 6 bases outside the gene matches. The CDR3 nucleotides are TGTGCCAGCGGAGGGACAGGGTGGAATCAGCCCCAGCATTTT. This gives the protein CASGGTGWNQPQHF.

V gene TRBV30 combines with J gene TRBJ1-2; unclear D gene. Looked up from germline, CDR1 is GTSNPN and CDR2 is SVGIG (reference sequence). This CDR3 is 13 amino acids long. The V gene lost 2 bases and the J gene lost 5 bases, with 12 bases spanning the gap. The CDR3 protein is CAWSKQAPYGYTF. CDR3 DNA sequence: TGTGCCTGGAGTAAGCAGGCTCCTTATGGCTACACCTTC.